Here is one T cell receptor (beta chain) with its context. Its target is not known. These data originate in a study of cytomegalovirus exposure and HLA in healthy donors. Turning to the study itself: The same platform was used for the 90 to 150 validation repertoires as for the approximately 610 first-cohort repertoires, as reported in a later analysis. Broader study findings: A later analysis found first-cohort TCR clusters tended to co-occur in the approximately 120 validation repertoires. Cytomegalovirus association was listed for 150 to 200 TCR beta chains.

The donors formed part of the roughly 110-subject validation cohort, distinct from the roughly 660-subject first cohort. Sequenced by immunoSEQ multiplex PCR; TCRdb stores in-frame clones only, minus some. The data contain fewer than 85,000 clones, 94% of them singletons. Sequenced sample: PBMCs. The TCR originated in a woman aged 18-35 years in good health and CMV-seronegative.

The CDR3 protein is CASSLGGPGNTEAFF. The CDR3, as DNA: TGCGCCAGCAGCTTGGGCGGGCCGGGGAACACTGAAGCTTTCTTT. The chain links TRBV5-1 to TRBJ1-1; no definite D call. CDR1 and CDR2 (germline): SGHRS, YFSETQ. The CDR3 has 15 residues. V lost 0 bases, J lost 1 base, and 10 bases lay in between.